This T cell receptor beta chain was profiled in a study of shared clonotypes between healthy human individuals. Study information: CD4 naive and CD4 memory each took three plates per donor, while CD8 naive took two and CD8 memory one. Findings and caveats of the study: Compared with memory subsets, naive subsets generally had larger estimated richness. Non-shared clonotypes were found to have lower generation probabilities than the clonotypes that were shared by all four of the sorted-subset donors.

Germline V gene lookup returns CDR1 MNHNY and CDR2 SVGAGI (reference sequence). Trimming left V 4 bases short and J 0 bases short, with 10 bases between. The CDR3 loop spans 16 amino acids. About 30,000 T cell genomes, or about 190 ng DNA, went into the sorted-subset replicate PCRs. Clones were sequenced by immunoSEQ multiplex PCR, and TCRdb holds only the in-frame ones, with some missing. The data show 950,000 to 1,200,000 clones, with roughly 80% seen just once and roughly 0.83% held by the top ten. About this clone itself: Its target is not known.

Material: memory CD4+ T cells from PBMCs. This sample's subset: CD45RA-negative fraction. This sequence was found in a man younger than 30 in good health. Some clones in this sample may be carry-over from other donors' samples. V is TRBV6-6 and J is TRBJ2-6; D gene ambiguous. CDR3 region: CASSSRVLSGANVLTF. CDR3 DNA sequence: TGTGCCAGCAGTTCCCGGGTCCTCTCTGGGGCCAACGTCCTGACTTTC.